This T cell receptor beta chain was profiled in a study of OX40 agonist ivuxolimab in advanced cancers. In the study overall: Enrolled patients in dose escalation had cancers that were hepatocellular carcinoma, melanoma, renal cell or head and neck cancer. Partial responses were observed in three patients, of whom one had hepatocellular carcinoma and two had cutaneous melanoma. General observations from the study: CD4+ and CD8+ blood T cells expanded clonally by week 6 at 0.1 to 3.0 mg/kg. Certain nonresponders likewise exhibited a low normalized T-cell clonal expansion.

Some clones are missing from TCRdb's copy, which holds only in-frame ones; the method was immunoSEQ multiplex PCR. The sample lists 70,000 to 90,000 clones, roughly 80% occurring once. This clone was detected once. The antigen remains undetermined. Germline CDR1 reads SGDLS; CDR2 reads YYNGEE. The CDR3 totals 16 residues. The J segment lost 5 bases and the V segment lost 4 bases, leaving 9 bases of the junction unmatched. The clonotype originates from an adult with an advanced solid tumor such as melanoma, head and neck, liver or kidney cancer. The V gene is TRBV9, the J gene TRBJ2-5, with TRBD2 matching over 12 bases. Sample: CD4+ or CD8+ T cells sorted from blood, taken in a trial of the OX40 agonist ivuxolimab. CDR3 sequence (DNA): TGTGCCAGCAGCCCTCAGGGACTAGCGGGCCTGGAGACCCAGTACTTC. Protein: CASSPQGLAGLETQYF.